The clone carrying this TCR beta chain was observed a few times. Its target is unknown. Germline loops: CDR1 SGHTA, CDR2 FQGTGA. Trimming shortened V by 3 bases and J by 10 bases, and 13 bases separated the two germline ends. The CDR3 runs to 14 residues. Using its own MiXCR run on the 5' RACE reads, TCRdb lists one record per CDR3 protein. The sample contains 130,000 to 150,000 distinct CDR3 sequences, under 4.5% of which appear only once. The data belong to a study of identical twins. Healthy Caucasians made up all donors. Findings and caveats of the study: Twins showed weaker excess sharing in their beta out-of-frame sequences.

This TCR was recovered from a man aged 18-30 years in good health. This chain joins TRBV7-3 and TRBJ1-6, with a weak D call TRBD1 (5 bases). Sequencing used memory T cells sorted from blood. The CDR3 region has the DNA TGTGCCAGCAGCTTCAACGGGGGGGGATCACCCCTCCACTTT. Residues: CASSFNGGGSPLHF.